This TCR beta chain was obtained from a study of CD8+ T cells in alopecia areata. About the research overall: Twice daily, treated patients received 5 to 10 mg of oral tofacitinib.

Extraction and reverse transcription of RNA yielded cDNA as the sequencing template. Produced via immunoSEQ multiplex PCR; TCRdb's table is partial and in-frame only. The sample has roughly 75,000 clones; 55% to 75% are singletons. Germline V gene sequence: CDR1 SNHLY, CDR2 FYNNEI. The germline V and J ends were trimmed by 7 bases and 0 bases, with 12 bases remaining between them. The CDR3 runs 14 residues. Sampling of alopecia areata patients yielded lesional scalp punch biopsies as well as peripheral blood. The chain combines TRBV2 with TRBJ1-1, with D possibly TRBD1 on 6 matching bases. The material was CD8+ T cells sorted from blood, obtained at week 0. The receptor was derived from a human donor with alopecia areata. The CDR3 DNA reads as TGTGCCAGCAAGCCCCAGGGGCTGAACACTGAAGCTTTCTTT. Translation: CASKPQGLNTEAFF. Full variable domain (remainder filled in from reference TRBV2 and TRBJ1-1): EPEVTQTPSHQVTQMGQEVILRCVPISNHLYFYWYRQILGQKVEFLVSFYNNEISEKSEIFDDQFSVERPDGSNFTLKIRSTKLEDSAMYFCASKPQGLNTEAFFGQGTRLTVV.